This is a list of T cell receptor beta chains from one sample in a study of blood T cells in healthy people across ages. TCRdb fed the 5' RACE reads into MiXCR, producing one record per CDR3 protein. The data show some 900,000 distinct CDR3 sequences, 25% to 35% seen once. The sequencing sample was made of blood. All receptors derive from a woman older than 75 in good health. CDR3s include the opening cysteine and the closing phenylalanine or tryptophan.

J gene | V gene | CDR3 protein
TRBJ2-5 | TRBV20-1 | CSAREAGAPNGAQYF
TRBJ1-6 | TRBV9 | CASSVSGNNSPLHF
TRBJ2-7 | TRBV11-2 | CASSSDRGHEQYF
TRBJ2-1 | TRBV7-9 | CASSYRPGTAVDEQFF
TRBJ2-1 | TRBV2 | CASSEGGFPHNEQFF
TRBJ1-1 | TRBV29-1 | CSVGTLEAFF
TRBJ2-5 | TRBV20-1 | CSARDSASKETQYF
TRBJ2-5 | TRBV10-3 | CAISDPGTSGRGVQYF
TRBJ2-1 | TRBV4-1 | CASSQEEGRSAYNEQFF
TRBJ2-2 | TRBV12-3/TRBV12-4 | CASSDLAGRTGELFF
TRBJ1-5 | TRBV20-1 | CSARLHNQPQHF
TRBJ2-7 | TRBV7-9 | CASSLRGATFYEQYF
TRBJ2-1 | TRBV12-3/TRBV12-4 | CASSHITGGRSHEQFF
TRBJ2-1 | TRBV7-9 | CASSLERGGSGNEQFF
TRBJ2-3 | TRBV5-1 | CASSPDRGGDTQYF
TRBJ1-2 | TRBV20-1 | CSASLTRNHGYTF
TRBJ2-5 | TRBV4-1 | CASSQDKETQYF
TRBJ1-1 | TRBV20-1 | CSARDPAGANTEAFF
TRBJ1-2 | TRBV4-1 | CASSQVGERGHGYTF
TRBJ2-5 | TRBV6-1 | CASSRTDPEQYF
TRBJ2-5 | TRBV7-9 | CASSLDVLAEQYF
TRBJ2-2 | TRBV20-1 | CSASPSVTGELFF
TRBJ2-5 | TRBV15 | CATSRDKGLHQETQYF
TRBJ2-1 | TRBV20-1 | CSANPPLEAERRVSYNEQFF
TRBJ2-3 | TRBV7-2 | CASSRQASTQYF
TRBJ2-3 | TRBV7-2 | CASTGRSFTDTQYF
TRBJ2-3 | TRBV18 | CASSPPGGPEDTQYF
TRBJ2-2 | TRBV14 | CASNQPRTSDDTGELFF
TRBJ2-5 | TRBV7-9 | CTSSSQETQYF
TRBJ2-7 | TRBV6-2/TRBV6-3 | CASSKTSYEQYF
TRBJ2-5 | TRBV20-1 | CSASRVRGGGEQYF
TRBJ2-5 | TRBV4-2 | CASSQSSGGAEEETQYF
TRBJ2-1 | TRBV7-9 | CASSLGTGANNEQFF
TRBJ1-5 | TRBV12-3/TRBV12-4 | CANSKNGLQGNQPQHF
TRBJ2-7 | TRBV4-3 | CASSREQVSSYEQYF
TRBJ1-1 | TRBV5-1 | CASSQRTLNTEAFF
TRBJ2-5 | TRBV7-6 | CASSPYMGQETQYF
TRBJ1-3 | TRBV12-3/TRBV12-4 | CASSFSSGVSGNTIYF
TRBJ1-1 | TRBV7-9 | CASIGENTEAFF
TRBJ1-6 | TRBV4-3 | CASSQDRPVGTANSPLHF
TRBJ2-5 | TRBV24-1 | CATSDPGQYQETQYF
TRBJ2-3 | TRBV5-1 | CASRWRDYSTDTQYF
TRBJ1-1 | TRBV2 | CASSASQGTTEAFF
TRBJ2-3 | TRBV20-1 | CSATPLLPDTQYF
TRBJ2-4 | TRBV7-2 | CASSLIQKNIQYF
TRBJ2-3 | TRBV29-1 | CSVEDKRDTQYF
TRBJ1-4 | TRBV4-1 | CASSQVAQTNEKLFF
TRBJ1-2 | TRBV10-2 | CAISLGGGYGYTF
TRBJ1-5 | TRBV6-5 | CASSSSGDNQPQHF
TRBJ2-2 | TRBV7-2 | CASSRQNTGELFF
TRBJ1-1 | TRBV7-6 | CASSLTGSGDNTEAFF
TRBJ2-7 | TRBV6-6 | CASNQGARTEQYF
NA | TRBV7-3 | CASSPRQGIEQYF
TRBJ2-1 | TRBV2 | CASSVESSYNEQFF
TRBJ2-5 | TRBV7-2 | CASSQGGRETQYF
TRBJ1-2 | TRBV19 | CASSLTGPSYGYTF
TRBJ1-2 | TRBV7-9 | CASSSRTGIGYGYTF
TRBJ2-3 | TRBV12-3/TRBV12-4 | CASSSLAGGPTDTQYF
TRBJ2-7 | TRBV20-1 | CSAKKRGDVDEQYF
TRBJ1-4 | TRBV24-1 | CATSEPERRGPSSNEKLFF